This TCR beta chain was documented in a study of T-cell memory formation after mild COVID-19. Study outcomes and limitations: Pre-infection memory already had some responding clones, implying cross-reactive memory joined. The second-wave clones peaking on day 37 were not confirmed as SARS-CoV-2-specific.

Comment on this clonotype: The antigen remains undetermined.

The CDR3 is 14 residues long. Germline V gene lookup returns CDR1 LGHNA and CDR2 YNFKEQ. The V end lost 2 bases, the J end lost 5 bases, and 12 bases lay between the germline ends. Amplification by 5'RACE using constant-segment primers produced TCR alpha and TCR beta cDNA libraries that carried sample barcodes and UMIs. TCRdb redid the calling of the 5' RACE reads with MiXCR, one entry per CDR3 protein. The sample includes 470,000 or so distinct CDR3 sequences, approximately 19% of them seen just once. The specimen sequenced was PBMCs or a T cell subset sorted from them (not recorded which). The source of this sequence is a man aged 18 to 30 who had mild COVID-19 (a few samples of this study predate the infection). Cell type and time point are not known. The chain recombines TRBV4-2 with TRBJ2-5; possibly TRBD1 for D (5 bases). CDR3 residues: CASSQLDTSETQYF. CDR3 nucleotide sequence: TGTGCCAGCAGCCAACTGGACACTTCGGAGACCCAGTACTTC.